The TCR beta chain described here comes from a study of technical replicates of blood from a few donors (TCRdb year 2017). The library came from the immunoSEQ multiplex PCR assay. The clones in this table, taken by TCRdb from immuneACCESS, are in-frame only. Not every clone is retained; where verified, under half of the shortfall comes from an unresolved V gene, and the cause of the rest is unknown. Counted in this sample were over 10,000 clones; more than 85% of them appeared once. The ten largest clones capture approximately 7.4% of the sample. Worth noting for this clone: Its specific antigen is unknown. No much larger clone is present one base from it, and per-base qualities are unavailable.

From the cysteine up to the phenylalanine, the CDR3 has a length of 14 residues. Only the CDR3 DNA is retained, 42 bases long and in frame from the first base. CDR1 and CDR2 were assigned from the germline V gene (reference sequence) as LNHDA and SQIVND. V was cut back by 6 bases and J by 3 bases, leaving a gap of 11 bases between them. The material sequenced was PBMCs. The clonotype originates from a human donor in good health. The sequence links TRBV19 to TRBJ2-2; the D region possibly corresponds to TRBD1 (6 bases align). CDR3 reads: CASRHRVHTGELFF. The DNA sequence follows: TGTGCCAGTAGACACAGGGTCCACACCGGGGAGCTGTTTTTT.